This is a list of T cell receptor beta chains from one sample in a study of blood T cell repertoires in COVID-19. TCRdb's copy holds only in-frame clones and misses some; the assay was immunoSEQ multiplex PCR. The data show about 220,000 clones, around 86% seen once. Material: PBMCs or T cells enriched from blood (not recorded which). The receptor set was obtained from a woman between 40 and 50 years old with acute COVID-19. CDR3s include the opening cysteine and the closing phenylalanine or tryptophan. A D gene is named only where the DNA matches it firmly. Part of the rows lack a size; the others show once, few, many or a class for expanded clones.

clone size	V gene	J gene	D gene	CDR3 length	CDR3 protein	CDR3 DNA
.	TRBV5-1	TRBJ1-2	TRBD1	15	CASSDTPGGRYGYTF	TGCGCCAGCAGCGATACTCCAGGGGGCCGGTATGGCTACACCTTC
.	TRBV7-2	TRBJ2-7	.	12	CASSSDTYEQYF	TGTGCCAGCAGCTCCGACACCTACGAGCAGTACTTC
.	TRBV6-5	TRBJ2-1	.	13	CASRLSSYNEQFF	TGTGCCAGTCGACTAAGCTCCTACAATGAGCAGTTCTTC
once	TRBV3-1/TRBV3-2	TRBJ2-7	TRBD2	13	CASSRTSGYEQYF	TGTGCCAGCAGCCGGACTAGTGGGTACGAGCAGTACTTC
.	TRBV19	TRBJ1-5	.	15	CASSRVWGSNQPQHF	TGTGCCAGTAGTAGAGTGTGGGGCTCCAATCAGCCCCAGCATTTT
.	TRBV5-5	TRBJ1-2	TRBD1	16	CASSFLTGTGEEGYTF	TGTGCCAGCAGCTTCTTGACCGGGACAGGGGAGGAAGGCTACACCTTC
.	TRBV12-3/TRBV12-4	TRBJ1-2	.	13	CASSLQGSYGYTF	TGTGCCAGCAGCCTACAGGGTTCCTATGGCTACACCTTC
.	TRBV5-1	TRBJ1-1	TRBD1	16	CASRSFRDRVATEAFF	TGCGCCAGCAGGTCTTTCCGGGACAGGGTCGCCACTGAAGCTTTCTTT
.	TRBV7-2	TRBJ1-2	.	14	CASSLSHSNYGYTF	TGTGCCAGCAGCTTATCTCACTCTAACTATGGCTACACCTTC
.	TRBV28	TRBJ2-3	.	13	CASSLGLGSPQYF	TGTGCCAGCAGTTTGGGGCTAGGCTCCCCCCAGTATTTT
.	TRBV5-1	TRBJ1-3	.	16	CASSPALGLGGGTIYF	TGCGCCAGCAGCCCCGCTTTGGGGCTTGGTGGCGGCACCATATATTTT
.	TRBV15	TRBJ1-1	TRBD1	16	CATSLRDRDMNTEAFF	TGTGCCACCAGCCTCCGGGACAGAGACATGAACACTGAAGCTTTCTTT
.	TRBV5-1	TRBJ2-1	TRBD2	16	CASSLGGGGTDNEQFF	TGCGCCAGCAGCTTGGGCGGCGGGGGGACGGACAATGAGCAGTTCTTC
.	TRBV7-3	TRBJ2-1	.	12	CASRRKGSEQFF	TGTGCCAGCAGAAGAAAAGGGAGTGAGCAGTTCTTC
.	TRBV11-3	TRBJ1-1	TRBD1	15	CASSLGQGKATEAFF	TGTGCCAGCAGCTTAGGACAGGGAAAGGCGACTGAAGCTTTCTTT
.	TRBV5-1	TRBJ2-5	.	15	CASSLGFGSGETQYF	TGCGCCAGCAGCCTCGGATTTGGGTCGGGGGAGACCCAGTACTTC
.	TRBV5-4	TRBJ2-7	TRBD1	13	CASSRQGVYEQYF	TGTGCCAGCAGCCGACAGGGGGTATACGAGCAGTACTTC
.	TRBV28	TRBJ1-4	TRBD1	13	CAGYDRESEKLFF	TGTGCCGGCTACGACAGGGAAAGCGAAAAACTGTTTTTT
.	TRBV6-2/TRBV6-3	TRBJ1-1	TRBD1	14	CASSFETGGQAAFF	TGTGCCAGCAGTTTCGAGACAGGGGGCCAGGCAGCTTTCTTT
.	TRBV14	TRBJ1-3	TRBD1	14	CASSQMDRIGTIYF	TGTGCCAGCAGCCAAATGGACAGGATTGGGACCATATATTTT
.	TRBV9	TRBJ2-1	TRBD2	18	CASSAGFYSGGNYNEQFF	TGTGCCAGCAGCGCAGGATTCTATAGCGGGGGTAATTACAATGAGCAGTTCTTC
.	TRBV29-1	TRBJ2-3	.	10	CSGAGDTQYF	TGCAGCGGTGCCGGAGATACGCAGTATTTT
.	TRBV14	TRBJ1-3	TRBD1	17	CASSPRQGEISGNTIYF	TGTGCCAGCAGCCCCAGGCAGGGGGAAATCTCTGGAAACACCATATATTTT
.	TRBV2	TRBJ1-1	.	14	CASLSGQTNTEAFF	TGTGCCAGCCTCTCCGGACAGACGAACACTGAAGCTTTCTTT
.	TRBV9	TRBJ1-2	.	15	CASSPAPGNNLGYTF	TGTGCCAGCAGCCCCGCCCCCGGGAATAACCTTGGCTACACCTTC